This entry lists 30 T cell receptor beta chains sequenced from one sample in a study of chemoradiotherapy in HPV16-positive cancers. Some clones are missing from TCRdb's copy, which holds only in-frame ones; the method was immunoSEQ multiplex PCR. The sample yields 10,000 to 15,000 clones, 77% seen once. Sampling was done from a patient who underwent chemoradiotherapy. The source is a human donor with HPV-associated anogenital cancer.

The chain carries TRBV25-1 and TRBJ2-7, with 12 positions matching TRBD1. The V gene's germline CDR1 is MGHDK and CDR2 SYGVNS. This CDR3 region has 16 residues. After removal of 5 bases from V and 5 bases from J, the junction contained 10 bases not matched to a gene. The CDR3: CASSPWGGTGGDEQYF. CDR3 sequence (DNA): TGTGCCAGCAGTCCTTGGGGAGGGACAGGGGGCGACGAGCAGTACTTC.

The chain uses TRBV21-1 and TRBJ2-1; TRBD2 was called by the table and not checked on the DNA. TRBV21-1 is listed as a pseudogene. CDR3 length: 17 amino acids. The CDR3 DNA follows: TGTGCCAGCAGCACCTCGATCCTAGCGGGAGTCTTGAATGAGCAGTTCTTC. It is translated as CASSTSILAGVLNEQFF.

This clone is a singleton in its sample. This chain links TRBV7-2 with TRBJ2-5; TRBD2 is a possible D gene (7 bases). The germline V gene encodes CDR1 SGHTA and CDR2 FQGNSA. This CDR3 spans 16 amino acids. V was clipped by 5 bases and J by 5 bases, with 21 bases between them. The chain's CDR3 is CASSPRSWGGGETQYF. The CDR3 DNA sequence: TGTGCCAGCAGCCCACGGTCGTGGGGGGGCGGGGAGACCCAGTACTTC.

The gene calls are TRBV6-1 and TRBJ2-7, with 8 bases that match TRBD2. This CDR3 is built from 16 residues. Germline V gene lookup returns CDR1 MNHNS and CDR2 SASEGT. V dropped 1 base and J dropped 0; count of bases not matched to a gene: 5. The CDR3 nucleotides are TGTGCCAGCAGTGAAGACTCCGGGACTAGCTCCTACGAGCAGTACTTC. As protein: CASSEDSGTSSYEQYF.

The chain carries TRBV4-3 and TRBJ1-2; TRBD1 might be the D (5 bases). The V end was cut by 0 bases, the J end by 4 bases, with 12 bases between. CDR3 length: 15 amino acids. Germline lookup yields CDR1 LGHNA and CDR2 YSLEER. The CDR3 here is CASSQDKGSFYGYTF. Here the CDR3 DNA reads TGCGCCAGCAGCCAAGATAAGGGGAGCTTCTATGGCTACACCTTC.

This clone showed up just once. This chain's CDR3 is CASTGTGFNYGYTF. CDR3 DNA sequence: TGTGCCAGCACCGGGACAGGGTTTAACTATGGCTACACCTTC. This chain connects TRBV11-2 to TRBJ1-2; TRBD1 matches 9 bases. V gave up 7 bases and J gave up 1 base; unmatched junction bases: 4. The CDR3 is 14 residues long. CDR1 SGHAT and CDR2 FQNNGV come from the germline V gene.

The rearrangement uses TRBV7-9 and TRBJ2-1; 7 nucleotides line up with TRBD1. The trim removed 4 bases at V and 5 bases at J, leaving 2 bases unmatched. In germline, CDR1 is SEHNR, CDR2 FQNEAQ (reference sequence). The length of the CDR3 is 13 residues. The CDR3 nucleotides read TGTGCCAGCAGCTGGGACAGCAACAATGAGCAGTTCTTC. The encoded protein is CASSWDSNNEQFF.

This clone was observed a handful of times. This chain connects TRBV29-1 to TRBJ1-1; D is uncertain. Germline V gives CDR1 SQVTM, CDR2 ANQGSEA. Between the trimmed V and J ends, which lost 3 bases and 1 base, there was a span of 12 bases. This CDR3 is built from 14 residues. The CDR3 DNA sequence: TGCAGCGTTGACTTTCGGGAAGCGAACACTGAAGCTTTCTTT. Protein sequence: CSVDFREANTEAFF.

CDR3 residues: CASSFGQVNEAFF. DNA for the CDR3: TGTGCCAGTAGTTTCGGGCAGGTGAATGAAGCTTTCTTT. The chain links TRBV19 to TRBJ1-1; D unclear. The CDR3 has 13 residues. Germline V gives CDR1 LNHDA, CDR2 SQIVND (reference sequence). V lost 5 bases and J lost 7, with 14 bases in between. Using reference TRBV19 and TRBJ1-1 for the parts outside the CDR3, the full variable domain is DGGITQSPKYLFRKEGQNVTLSCEQNLNHDAMYWYRQDPGQGLRLIYYSQIVNDFQKGDIAEGYSVSREKKESFPLTVTSAQKNPTAFYLCASSFGQVNEAFFGQGTRLTVV.

This clone has more than one count but fewer than ten. The rearrangement links TRBV5-1 to TRBJ2-1, with D maybe TRBD1 (6 bases). The length of the CDR3 is 15 residues. Trimming took off 0 bases at V and 10 bases at J, with 17 bases between the two ends. The germline V gene has CDR1 SGHRS and CDR2 YFSETQ. The CDR3 nucleotides are TGCGCCAGCAGCTTGGCCGAAATGAGGGGGACAGAGCAGTTCTTC. It translates to CASSLAEMRGTEQFF.

This clone was seen only a few times. The gene calls are TRBV28 and TRBJ2-7; the D gene is possibly TRBD2 (5 bases). The CDR3 is made up of 12 amino acids. Trimming removed 1 base from V and 6 bases from J, with 7 bases in between. Looked up from germline, CDR1 is MDHEN and CDR2 is SYDVKM. CDR3 protein: CASSLLASEQYF. The CDR3 DNA follows: TGTGCCAGCAGTTTATTAGCGAGCGAGCAGTACTTC. The whole variable domain, filled in from reference TRBV28 and TRBJ2-7, reads DVKVTQSSRYLVKRTGEKVFLECVQDMDHENMFWYRQDPGLGLRLIYFSYDVKMKEKGDIPEGYSVSREKKERFSLILESASTNQTSMYLCASSLLASEQYFGPGTRLTVT.

The chain couples TRBV5-4 to TRBJ2-1; TRBD2 matches 14 bases. V shed 3 bases, J shed 7 bases, and the junction held 6 bases outside the gene matches. The CDR3 is 16 residues long. Germline CDR1 SGHNT, CDR2 YYREEE (reference sequence). The chain's CDR3 is CASSSWTSGGHNEQFF. DNA for the CDR3: TGTGCCAGCAGCTCTTGGACTAGCGGGGGGCATAATGAGCAGTTCTTC.

The chain recombines TRBV23-1 with TRBJ1-5; D is possibly TRBD1 (6 bases). TRBV23-1 is flagged as an ORF with uncertain function. The CDR3 totals 14 residues. V gave up 11 bases and J gave up 4 bases, with 18 bases separating them. CDR3 DNA: TGCGCCGGTTCGCGACAGGTGTCTAATCAGCCCCAGCATTTT. This codes for CAGSRQVSNQPQHF.

This CDR3 is CASSLNSRGHYGYTF. As DNA, the CDR3 is TGTGCCAGCAGCTTAAACTCCAGAGGCCACTATGGCTACACCTTC. This chain connects TRBV7-9 to TRBJ1-2; D is ambiguous. Germline values: CDR1 SEHNR, CDR2 FQNEAQ (reference sequence). CDR3 size: 15 residues. V was trimmed by 2 bases and J by 3 bases, leaving 13 bases between them.

The J gene is TRBJ1-1, the V gene TRBV5-1; 11 nucleotides agree with TRBD1. The CDR3 runs 18 residues. CDR1 and CDR2 (germline): SGHRS, YFSETQ. The trim removed 1 base at V and 1 base at J, leaving 9 bases unmatched. CDR3 region: CASSLNIPGQGGNTEAFF. CDR3 in DNA: TGCGCCAGCAGCTTGAATATCCCGGGACAGGGGGGGAACACTGAAGCTTTCTTT.

The sample holds a few counts of this clone. The CDR3 sequence: CASSNEVAGVNEQFF. In DNA form, the CDR3 reads TGTGCCAGCAGTAACGAGGTAGCGGGAGTGAATGAGCAGTTCTTC. The rearrangement uses TRBV6-4 and TRBJ2-1; 9 bases are a match to TRBD2. The J segment lost 7 bases and the V segment lost 5 bases, leaving 9 bases of the junction unmatched. Germline CDR1 reads MRHNA; CDR2 reads SNTAGT. The CDR3 extends over 15 amino acids.

This clone was detected a few times. V gene TRBV19 combines with J gene TRBJ1-1, with D perhaps matching TRBD1 (6 bases). CDR3 length: 14 amino acids. Per germline, CDR1 LNHDA and CDR2 SQIVND (reference sequence). Trimming took off 5 bases at V and 1 base at J, with 11 bases between the two ends. The CDR3 sequence is CASSLGTTNTEAFF. The DNA of the CDR3 is TGTGCCAGTAGTTTGGGGACAACGAACACTGAAGCTTTCTTT.

V usage is TRBV11-3 and J usage is TRBJ2-1; 7 nucleotides match TRBD2. V shed 3 bases and J 5 bases; nucleotides not matched to a gene: 4. The length of the CDR3 is 14 residues. Germline loops: CDR1 SGHNT, CDR2 YENEEA. In DNA form, the CDR3 reads TGTGCCAGCAGCTTTGGGGGAGGGGACAATGAGCAGTTCTTC. Translated, it gives CASSFGGGDNEQFF.

The chain uses TRBV18 and TRBJ1-5; weak D call: TRBD1 (5 bases). This CDR3 has 13 amino acids. V lost 4 bases to trimming and J lost 5 bases, with 9 bases between them. Looked up from germline, CDR1 is KGHSH and CDR2 is LQKENI. CDR3 protein: CASSRLGDQPQHF. The CDR3 nucleotides are TGTGCCAGCTCACGGTTAGGGGATCAGCCCCAGCATTTT.

The chain uses TRBV20-1 and TRBJ2-1, with unresolved D. CDR1 is DFQATT and CDR2 is SNEGSKA in the germline V gene (reference sequence). Trimming took off 4 bases at V and 3 bases at J, with 4 bases between the two ends. This CDR3 contains 11 residues. CDR3 residues: CSATNYNEQFF. In DNA, the CDR3 is TGCAGTGCTACAAACTACAATGAGCAGTTCTTC.

The V and J genes are TRBV6-6 and TRBJ2-7; 8 bases agree with TRBD1. This CDR3 region has 15 residues. J gave up 7 bases and V 5 bases, and 13 bases lay outside the gene matches. CDR1 is MNHNY, CDR2 SVGAGI, per germline (reference sequence). The DNA of the CDR3 is TGTGCCAGCAGTAATCTAGGACAGGGTTTTGTTGAGCAGTACTTC. This translates into CASSNLGQGFVEQYF.

A single count supports this clone. The chain has TRBV27 and TRBJ1-5; D is unclear. The germline gives CDR1 MNHEY, CDR2 SMNVEV (reference sequence). V gave up 5 bases and J gave up 9 bases, with 14 bases separating them. This CDR3 comprises 13 residues. CDR3 in DNA: TGTGCCAGCAGTCCCACACCCCCAAGGCCCCAGCATTTT. Its protein product is CASSPTPPRPQHF.

The chain employs TRBV5-6 and TRBJ2-1; the D gene is possibly TRBD1 (5 bases). The CDR3 is 13 amino acids. CDR1 is SGHDT, CDR2 YYEEEE, per germline. The V gene lost 4 bases and the J gene lost 7 bases, with 12 bases spanning the gap. CDR3: CASSQTGLNEQFF. CDR3 DNA: TGTGCCAGCAGCCAAACAGGTCTGAATGAGCAGTTCTTC.

V gene TRBV18 combines with J gene TRBJ2-3; weak D call: TRBD2 (6 bases). CDR3 size: 15 residues. The germline V and J ends were trimmed by 1 base and 3 bases, with 11 bases remaining between them. CDR1 and CDR2 from the germline V gene are KGHSH and LQKENI. The CDR3 here is CASSPRGAGTDTQYF. CDR3 nucleotide sequence: TGTGCCAGCTCACCACGCGGGGCGGGGACAGATACGCAGTATTTT.

This chain connects TRBV10-2 to TRBJ1-1, with 8 positions matching TRBD1. The CDR3 extends over 14 amino acids. CDR1 and CDR2 (germline): WSHSY, SAAADI. The ends lost 4 bases at V and 3 bases at J; junction bases unmatched: 4. This CDR3 reads CASSGAGGHTEAFF. CDR3 coding DNA: TGCGCCAGCAGTGGGGCAGGGGGCCACACTGAAGCTTTCTTT.

In nucleotides, the CDR3 is TGTGCCAGCAGCCCCACCGGGATCTCTGGAAACACCATATATTTT. It specifies CASSPTGISGNTIYF. This sequence joins TRBV11-2 and TRBJ1-3; D unclear. The CDR3 consists of 15 residues. Germline CDR1 is SGHAT and CDR2 is FQNNGV. The V end was cut by 5 bases, the J end by 0 bases, with 11 bases between.

The rearrangement links TRBV30 to TRBJ2-5; D is tentatively TRBD1 or TRBD2 (5 bases each). CDR3 length equals 14 residues. Germline CDR1 and CDR2: GTSNPN and SVGIG (reference sequence). Trimming removed 0 bases at V and 5 bases at J, with 13 bases between. The CDR3, as DNA: TGTGCCTGGAGTGTACTGGGGGTTAGGGAGACCCAGTACTTC. Residues: CAWSVLGVRETQYF.

This chain joins TRBV7-9 and TRBJ1-2; D unclear. This CDR3 contains 14 residues. Trimming cost V 2 bases and J 2 bases, with 9 bases left between them. From germline, CDR1 is SEHNR and CDR2 FQNEAQ (reference sequence). The CDR3 DNA reads TGTGCCAGCAGCTTACTCAAGGAGAACTATGGCTACACCTTC. Encoded protein: CASSLLKENYGYTF. Variable domain in full (rest from reference TRBV7-9 and TRBJ1-2): DTGVSQNPRHKITKRGQNVTFRCDPISEHNRLYWYRQTLGQGPEFLTYFQNEAQLEKSRLLSDRFSAERPKGSFSTLEIQRTEQGDSAMYLCASSLLKENYGYTFGSGTRLTVV.

The chain carries TRBV4-3 and TRBJ2-3; D gene ambiguous. This CDR3 spans 17 amino acids. Trimming left V 0 bases short and J 0 bases short, with 13 bases between. Germline lookup yields CDR1 LGHNA and CDR2 YSLEER. This CDR3 reads CASSQDPTEYSTDTQYF. CDR3 DNA: TGCGCCAGCAGCCAAGATCCCACGGAGTATAGCACAGATACGCAGTATTTT.

This clone was picked up a small number of times. The chain uses TRBV27 and TRBJ1-2; D perhaps matches TRBD1 (5 bases). Germline values: CDR1 MNHEY, CDR2 SMNVEV (reference sequence). The CDR3 loop spans 15 amino acids. V lost 1 base and J 6 bases, leaving 15 bases between the germline ends. This chain's CDR3 is CASSLWAGIPDGYTF. DNA of the CDR3: TGTGCCAGCAGTTTATGGGCAGGGATCCCCGATGGCTACACCTTC.